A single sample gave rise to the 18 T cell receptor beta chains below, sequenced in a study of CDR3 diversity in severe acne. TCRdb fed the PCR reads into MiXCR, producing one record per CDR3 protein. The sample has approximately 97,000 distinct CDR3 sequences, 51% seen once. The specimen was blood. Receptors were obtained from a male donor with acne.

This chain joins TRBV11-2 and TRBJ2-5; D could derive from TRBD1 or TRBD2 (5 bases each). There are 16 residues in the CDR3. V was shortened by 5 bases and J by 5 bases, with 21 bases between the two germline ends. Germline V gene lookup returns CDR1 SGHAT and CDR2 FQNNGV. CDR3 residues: CASSQDGTGPGETQYF. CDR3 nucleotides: TGTGCCAGCAGCCAAGATGGGACGGGTCCGGGGGAGACCCAGTACTTC.

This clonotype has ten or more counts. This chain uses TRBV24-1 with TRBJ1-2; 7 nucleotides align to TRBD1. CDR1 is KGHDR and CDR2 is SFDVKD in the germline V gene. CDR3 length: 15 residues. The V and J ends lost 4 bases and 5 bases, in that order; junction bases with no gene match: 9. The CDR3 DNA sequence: TGTGCCACCAGTGAATCGAAAGGGACAGCTTATGGCTACACCTTC. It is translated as CATSESKGTAYGYTF.

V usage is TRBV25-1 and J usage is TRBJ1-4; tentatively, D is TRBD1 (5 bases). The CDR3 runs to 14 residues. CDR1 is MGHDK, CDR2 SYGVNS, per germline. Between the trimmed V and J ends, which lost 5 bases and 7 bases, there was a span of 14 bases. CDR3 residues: CASSTAVGGEKLFF. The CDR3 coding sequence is TGTGCCAGCAGTACGGCGGTTGGGGGTGAAAAACTGTTTTTT.

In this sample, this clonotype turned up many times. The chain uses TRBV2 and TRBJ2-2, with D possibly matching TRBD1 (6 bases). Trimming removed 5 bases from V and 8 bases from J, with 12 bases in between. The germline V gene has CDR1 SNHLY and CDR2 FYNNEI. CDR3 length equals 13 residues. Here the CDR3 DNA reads TGTGCCAGCAGTTCACAGGGAAGGGGGGAGCTGTTTTTT. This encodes CASSSQGRGELFF.

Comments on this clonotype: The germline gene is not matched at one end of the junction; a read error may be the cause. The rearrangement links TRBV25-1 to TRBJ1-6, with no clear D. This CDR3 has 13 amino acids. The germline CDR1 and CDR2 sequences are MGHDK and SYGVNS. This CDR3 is CASNESRFSPLHF. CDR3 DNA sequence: TGTGCCAGCAATGAATCACGGTTTTCACCCCTCCACTTT.

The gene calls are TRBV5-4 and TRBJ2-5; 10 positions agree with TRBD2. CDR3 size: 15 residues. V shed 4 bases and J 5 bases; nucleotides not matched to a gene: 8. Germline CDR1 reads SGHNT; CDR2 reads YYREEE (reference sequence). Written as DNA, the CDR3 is TGTGCCAGCAGCCTTCCTAGCGGGAGAGGCGAGACCCAGTACTTC. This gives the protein CASSLPSGRGETQYF.

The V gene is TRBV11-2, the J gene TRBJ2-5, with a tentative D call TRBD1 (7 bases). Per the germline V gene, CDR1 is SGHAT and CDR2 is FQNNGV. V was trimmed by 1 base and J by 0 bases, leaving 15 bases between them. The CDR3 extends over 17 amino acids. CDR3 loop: CASSLGGGTVYQETQYF. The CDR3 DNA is TGTGCCAGCAGCTTAGGAGGGGGGACAGTGTACCAAGAGACCCAGTACTTC.

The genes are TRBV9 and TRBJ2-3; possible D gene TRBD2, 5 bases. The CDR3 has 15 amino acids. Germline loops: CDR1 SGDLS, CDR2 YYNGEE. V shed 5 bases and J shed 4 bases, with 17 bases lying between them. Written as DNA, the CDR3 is TGTGCCAGCAGTACATTCGGGAAGGGCCCAGATACGCAGTATTTT. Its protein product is CASSTFGKGPDTQYF.

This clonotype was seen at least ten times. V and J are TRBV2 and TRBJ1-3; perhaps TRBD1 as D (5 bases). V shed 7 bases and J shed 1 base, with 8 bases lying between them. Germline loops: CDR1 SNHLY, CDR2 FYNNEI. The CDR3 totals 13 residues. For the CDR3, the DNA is TGTGCCAGCAAGCCAGGGTCTGGAAACACCATATATTTT. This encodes CASKPGSGNTIYF.

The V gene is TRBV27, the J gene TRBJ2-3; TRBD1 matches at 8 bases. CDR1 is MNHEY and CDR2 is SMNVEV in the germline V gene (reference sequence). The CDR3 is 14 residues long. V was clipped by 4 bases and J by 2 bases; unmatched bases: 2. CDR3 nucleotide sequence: TGTGCCAGCAGTTGGACAGGGCTCACAGATACGCAGTATTTT. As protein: CASSWTGLTDTQYF.

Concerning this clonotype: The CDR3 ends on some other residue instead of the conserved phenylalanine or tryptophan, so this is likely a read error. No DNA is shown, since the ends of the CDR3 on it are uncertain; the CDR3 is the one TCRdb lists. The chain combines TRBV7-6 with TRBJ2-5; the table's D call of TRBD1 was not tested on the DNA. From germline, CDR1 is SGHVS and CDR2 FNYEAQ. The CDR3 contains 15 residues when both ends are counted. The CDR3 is CASSRAQGTQENKYL.

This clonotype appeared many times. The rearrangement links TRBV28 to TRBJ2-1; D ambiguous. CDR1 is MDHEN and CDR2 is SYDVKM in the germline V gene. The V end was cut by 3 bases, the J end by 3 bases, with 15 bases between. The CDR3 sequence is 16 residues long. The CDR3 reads CASSFRSRGNYNEQFF. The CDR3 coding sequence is TGTGCCAGCAGTTTTCGATCTAGAGGCAACTACAATGAGCAGTTCTTC.

This CDR3 is CATSVTGGVGEQYF. The CDR3 bases are TGTGCCACCAGTGTGACAGGGGGAGTAGGCGAGCAGTACTTC. The chain is built from TRBV15 and TRBJ2-7; 9 nucleotides align to TRBD1. The J segment lost 6 bases and the V segment lost 6 bases, leaving 9 bases of the junction unmatched. CDR1 LNHNV and CDR2 YYDKDF come from the germline V gene (reference sequence). The CDR3 spans 14 residues.

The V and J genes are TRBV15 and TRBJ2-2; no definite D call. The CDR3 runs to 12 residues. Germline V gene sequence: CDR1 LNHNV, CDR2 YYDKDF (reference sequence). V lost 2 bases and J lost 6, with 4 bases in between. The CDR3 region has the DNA TGTGCCACCAGCAGAAGGGCCGGGGAGCTGTTTTTT. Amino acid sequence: CATSRRAGELFF.

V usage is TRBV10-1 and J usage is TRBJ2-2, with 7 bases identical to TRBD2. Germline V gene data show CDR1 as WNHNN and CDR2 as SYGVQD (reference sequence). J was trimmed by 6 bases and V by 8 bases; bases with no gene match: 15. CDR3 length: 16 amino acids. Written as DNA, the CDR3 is TGCGCCAGCGGACCCCGAAGCGGGAAGAATCCCGGGGAGCTGTTTTTT. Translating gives CASGPRSGKNPGELFF.

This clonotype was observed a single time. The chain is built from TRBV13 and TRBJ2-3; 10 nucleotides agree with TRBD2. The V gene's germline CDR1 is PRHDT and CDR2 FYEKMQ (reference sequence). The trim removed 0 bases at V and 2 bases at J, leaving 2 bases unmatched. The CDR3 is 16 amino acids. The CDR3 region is CASSLGTSGITDTQYF. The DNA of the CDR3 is TGTGCCAGCAGCTTAGGAACTAGCGGGATCACAGATACGCAGTATTTT.

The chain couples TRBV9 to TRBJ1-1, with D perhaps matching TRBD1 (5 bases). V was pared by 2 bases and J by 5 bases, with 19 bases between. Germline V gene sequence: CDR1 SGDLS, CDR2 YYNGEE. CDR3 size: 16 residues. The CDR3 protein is CASSVAPRGVVTEAFF. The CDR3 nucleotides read TGTGCCAGCAGCGTCGCCCCTAGGGGAGTAGTGACTGAAGCTTTCTTT.

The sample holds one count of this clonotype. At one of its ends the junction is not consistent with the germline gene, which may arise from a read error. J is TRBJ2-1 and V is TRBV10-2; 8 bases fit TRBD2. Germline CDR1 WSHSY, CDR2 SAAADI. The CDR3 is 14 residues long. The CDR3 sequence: CAGSGTSDHNEQFF. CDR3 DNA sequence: TGCGCCGGCAGTGGGACTAGTGACCACAATGAGCAGTTCTTC.